The present entry profiles one T cell receptor (beta chain) with its context. This clone was seen once. No cognate antigen has been identified for it. Per-base quality was not reported, and no clone a single base away is much larger than it. The collaborating institutions used their own protocols to collect whole blood in K2EDTA tubes. Collaborator samples were shipped for TCRbeta analysis as frozen whole blood, isolated PBMCs, or DNA extracted from either sample type. This sample is part of a study of blood T cell repertoires in COVID-19 (dated by TCRdb to about 2020). The study in broad terms: Samples from collaborators originated in the United States, Italy and Spain and spanned both the acute and convalescent phases of COVID-19. The prospective study material was composed of cDNA or gDNA derived from T cells, B-cell-depleted T cells, or PBMCs. Deeply sampled blood TCRbeta repertoires from subjects exposed to, actively infected with, or recovered from COVID-19 were included in the dataset. The repertoires were released in a freely available public database intended as a resource for research on the immune response to SARS-CoV-2. The samples were drawn from the first 160 participants of the ongoing ImmuneRACE study and from roughly 1,300 subjects provided by 6 global collaborators. Nearly every sample came with metadata listing a de-identified subject ID, COVID-19 status, age in years and sex. Where available, HLA class I and class II types were taken from metadata supplied by the sample provider and were not determined by assay-based typing. Results and caveats for the whole study, not just this receptor: The quantity of clinical and demographic metadata differed by source and by participant and was supplied without curation.

CDR1 and CDR2 are read off the germline V gene as MRHNA and SNTAGT. Spanning cysteine to phenylalanine, the CDR3 consists of 19 amino acids. Left in the record is the CDR3 DNA by itself, 57 bases read in frame from the first base. The germline ends are 21 bases apart after V is trimmed by 2 bases and J by 1 base. TCRbeta CDR3 regions were amplified from genomic DNA by means of the immunoSEQ Assay, a bias-controlled multiplex PCR. Per the source publication's procedure: The number of nucleated cells in each sample was estimated by amplification of reference gene primers within the assay. To quantify the absolute abundance of each unique TCRbeta CDR3 rearrangement, sequence reads were collapsed and filtered. For each sample, productive Simpson clonality was calculated as the square root of Simpson's diversity index over productive rearrangements. Entries here come from immuneACCESS through TCRdb and include only in-frame sequences with V and J called. Some clones fail to appear in such tables; in the studies checked, an unresolved V gene covers under half of the shortfall, and the cause of the remainder is unknown. D and trimming were read from the DNA, whereas the V and J calls and clone size are those reported in that table. The table for this sample lists approximately 82,000 clones; roughly 77% of them were counted only once. The ten biggest clones cover about an eighth of the sample.

The clonotype comes from a human donor in a cohort sampled during active COVID-19. The chain uses TRBV6-4 and TRBJ1-3; a tentative D match to TRBD1 spans 5 bases. The material sequenced was peripheral blood. The nucleotide sequence is given as TGTGCCAGCAGTGACGAGGTGGGTCGGGGGGAATGTTCTGGAAACACCATATATTTT. Its coded protein is CASSDEVGRGECSGNTIYF.